This T cell receptor beta chain comes out of a study of T-cell reconstitution after alpha-beta-depleted transplantation in children. Preparation of the TCRbeta library involved a method that used unique molecular identifiers. TCRdb used MiXCR to reprocess the PCR reads, holding one entry per CDR3 protein. The table includes roughly 420,000 distinct CDR3 sequences, 15% to 20% detected once. The study, taken as a whole, reports: When one year had passed after transplant, most T-cell counts and diversity came from newly produced T cells. Certain patients had high TCRbeta diversity at day 60, and it came from recipient T cells and thymic progenitors that survived.

Turning to this clonotype: What it binds is not known.

Trimming stripped 0 bases from V and 7 bases from J, with 10 bases between. CDR1 is KGHSH, CDR2 LQKENI, per germline. This CDR3 comprises 14 residues. Here the sequenced sample was PBMCs, mostly from graft donor cells, taken 360 days after TCRalphabeta/CD19-depleted stem cell transplant. The chain links TRBV18 to TRBJ2-1; D possibly corresponds to TRBD2 (6 bases). The clonotype originates from a boy younger than two who had a stem cell transplant for Wiskott-Aldrich syndrome, so the T cells may come from the graft donor. The DNA of the CDR3 is TGTGCCAGCTCACCACCGGCGGGGCTAAATGAGCAGTTCTTC. Translation gives CASSPPAGLNEQFF.